Sequencing of this T cell receptor beta chain was carried out in a study of T cell responses to AZD1222 COVID-19 vaccine. Study findings and constraints: A mostly white British donor set with more females was recruited, and clonal diversity was possibly underestimated. With dominance at 160-218 and 743-854, vaccine-associated CD4 TCRs spanned spike.

Germline V CDR1 and CDR2: SGHRS, YFSETQ. With V trimmed by 4 bases and J by 5 bases, 6 bases remained unmatched. The CDR3 loop spans 15 amino acids. On this clone: Its antigen is undetermined.

Sequencing was performed with immunoSEQ multiplex PCR; in TCRdb, only in-frame clones are kept and a portion is missing. This sample yields around 130,000 clones, of which about 88% are seen a single time; about 17% belongs to the top ten. The source of this sequence is an adult in good health. The chain is built from TRBV5-1 and TRBJ2-1, with 10 nucleotides matching TRBD2. The material sequenced was peripheral blood, taken on day 0 of MenACWY control vaccination. The CDR3 region is CASSRGTSANNEQFF. Written as DNA, the CDR3 is TGCGCCAGCAGCCGCGGGACTAGCGCGAACAATGAGCAGTTCTTC.